The 14 T cell receptor beta chains reported below all come from one sample, sequenced in a study of blood T cell repertoires in COVID-19. Data came from immunoSEQ multiplex PCR; TCRdb stores just in-frame clones and leaves some out. The data contain more than 95,000 clones, about 91% of them singletons. The sample consisted of peripheral blood. The receptor set was obtained from a human donor in a cohort sampled during active COVID-19.

This rearrangement joins TRBV28 to TRBJ2-5; 7 bases line up with TRBD1. Germline V gives CDR1 MDHEN, CDR2 SYDVKM. V was pared by 6 bases and J by 3 bases, with 16 bases of the junction left unmatched. The CDR3 is made up of 17 amino acids. DNA of the CDR3: TGTGCCAGCAGCCCTCCCCGACAGGGAAGGGGAGAAGAGACCCAGTACTTC. Translating it yields CASSPPRQGRGEETQYF. Variable domain in full (rest from reference TRBV28 and TRBJ2-5): DVKVTQSSRYLVKRTGEKVFLECVQDMDHENMFWYRQDPGLGLRLIYFSYDVKMKEKGDIPEGYSVSREKKERFSLILESASTNQTSMYLCASSPPRQGRGEETQYFGPGTRLLVL.

The chain carries TRBV21-1 and TRBJ2-1; TRBD2 is taken as the D call from the table, unchecked against the DNA. TRBV21-1 is given as a pseudogene. The CDR3 extends over 19 amino acids. CDR3 amino acids: CASSCYLAGTKSSYNEQFF. Written as DNA, the CDR3 is TGTGCCAGCAGCTGTTACCTAGCGGGAACTAAGAGCTCCTACAATGAGCAGTTCTTC.

The chain carries TRBV3-1 (or the pseudogene TRBV3-2) and TRBJ2-5; 7 positions match TRBD1. Germline-derived CDR1 and CDR2 are LGHDT and YNNKEL (reference sequence). The CDR3 sequence is 14 residues long. V lost 3 bases and J lost 3; bases outside the gene matches: 4. Here the CDR3 DNA reads TGTGCCAGCAGCCACCCGACAGGGAAAGAGACCCAGTACTTC. Translated: CASSHPTGKETQYF.

The rearrangement links TRBV2 to TRBJ1-2; D uncertain. The CDR3 has 17 amino acids. Between the trimmed V and J ends, which lost 4 bases and 1 base, there was a span of 19 bases. The germline V gene has CDR1 SNHLY and CDR2 FYNNEI. CDR3 nucleotides: TGTGCCAGCAGTGGAAGAAGGAGAACGCAAGATAACTATGGCTACACCTTC. It yields the protein CASSGRRRTQDNYGYTF.

The chain joins TRBV5-1 to TRBJ1-4; 12 bases agree with TRBD1. The junction had 11 bases not matched to a gene; V was cut back by 4 bases and J by 7 bases. CDR3 length: 17 residues. Germline CDR1 is SGHRS and CDR2 is YFSETQ. CDR3 in amino acids: CASSKRDRGRDSEKLFF. The CDR3 bases are TGCGCCAGCAGCAAAAGGGACAGGGGGCGCGATAGTGAAAAACTGTTTTTT.

The genes are TRBV6-5 and TRBJ2-5; no clear D. From germline, CDR1 is MNHEY and CDR2 SVGAGI. V gave up 7 bases and J gave up 2 bases, with 11 bases separating them. The CDR3 is 13 residues long. The CDR3 protein is CASTAGLQETQYF. The CDR3 DNA sequence: TGTGCCAGCACGGCAGGCTTACAAGAGACCCAGTACTTC.

The chain uses TRBV10-3 and TRBJ2-7; 7 positions match TRBD1. Germline V gene sequence: CDR1 ENHRY, CDR2 SYGVKD. The CDR3 contains 12 residues. The ends lost 10 bases at V and 4 bases at J; junction bases unmatched: 7. CDR3 in amino acids: CATARDSYEQYF. The CDR3 coding sequence is TGTGCCACCGCCCGGGACAGTTACGAGCAGTACTTC.

The chain employs TRBV7-2 and TRBJ1-2; D is ambiguous. Between the trimmed V and J ends, which lost 6 bases and 9 bases, there was a span of 11 bases. CDR1 and CDR2 (germline): SGHTA, FQGNSA. The CDR3 spans 11 residues. CDR3 sequence reads: CASSPNLRYTF. Written as DNA, the CDR3 is TGTGCCAGCAGTCCTAACTTGCGCTACACCTTC. The full variable domain, rest sourced from reference TRBV7-2 and TRBJ1-2, is GAGVSQSPSNKVTEKGKDVELRCDPISGHTALYWYRQSLGQGLEFLIYFQGNSAPDKSGLPSDRFSAERTGGSVSTLTIQRTQQEDSAVYLCASSPNLRYTFGSGTRLTVV.

This chain links TRBV24-1 with TRBJ2-1; 7 bases fit TRBD1. CDR1 and CDR2 from the germline V gene are KGHDR and SFDVKD. The length of the CDR3 is 14 residues. V was pared by 7 bases and J by 7 bases, with 9 bases of the junction left unmatched. This CDR3 reads CATRATGMGNEQFF. The CDR3, as DNA: TGTGCCACCAGGGCGACAGGGATGGGAAATGAGCAGTTCTTC.

The J gene is TRBJ2-5, the V gene TRBV7-6; TRBD2 agrees at 8 bases. CDR1 and CDR2 from the germline V gene are SGHVS and FNYEAQ. This CDR3 is 19 amino acids long. Trimming removed 5 bases from V and 1 base from J; junction bases left unmatched: 18. The chain's CDR3 is CASSTLMVRASGFQETQYF. For the CDR3, the DNA is TGTGCCAGCAGCACTCTCATGGTGAGGGCTAGCGGGTTCCAAGAGACCCAGTACTTC.

The rearrangement links TRBV9 to TRBJ1-3; no firm D call. The CDR3 has 16 amino acids. V was cut by 0 bases and J by 4 bases, with 14 bases left in between. Germline V gives CDR1 SGDLS, CDR2 YYNGEE. The CDR3 reads CASSVGPRHRGNTIYF. The CDR3 DNA reads TGTGCCAGCAGCGTAGGCCCGAGGCATCGCGGAAACACCATATATTTT.

The chain carries TRBV7-2 and TRBJ1-2; no clear D. Germline V gene data show CDR1 as SGHTA and CDR2 as FQGNSA. Trimming took 5 bases from V and 8 from J, leaving 12 bases between them. This CDR3 has 12 amino acids. CDR3 nucleotides: TGTGCCAGCAGCCAGACCGGGGTCGGCTACACCTTC. This translates into CASSQTGVGYTF.

The chain uses TRBV19 and TRBJ2-6, with 11 bases that match TRBD1. The CDR3 has 18 residues. Germline CDR1 reads LNHDA; CDR2 reads SQIVND (reference sequence). Unmatched junction bases numbered 11, after V lost 6 bases and J lost 4 bases. CDR3 loop: CASSSRWTGGTGANVLTF. CDR3 DNA sequence: TGTGCCAGTAGCTCACGATGGACAGGGGGCACCGGGGCCAACGTCCTGACTTTC.

As concerns this clone: Other DNA sequences within the sample encode an identical CDR3. V gene TRBV4-2 combines with J gene TRBJ2-7, with 7 bases fitting TRBD2. From germline, CDR1 is LGHNA and CDR2 YNFKEQ. The CDR3 runs to 15 residues. V shed 0 bases, J shed 2 bases, and the junction held 4 bases outside the gene matches. The CDR3 reads CASSQDPSGTYEQYF. The CDR3 region has the DNA TGTGCCAGCAGCCAAGATCCTAGCGGAACCTACGAGCAGTACTTC.